This T cell receptor beta chain is from a study of OX40 agonist ivuxolimab in advanced cancers. Unmatched junction bases numbered 5, after V lost 1 base and J lost 0 bases. The CDR3 extends over 16 amino acids. Per the germline V gene, CDR1 is SGHTA and CDR2 is FQGNSA. The table came from immunoSEQ multiplex PCR; TCRdb's copy has only in-frame clones and leaves some out. Of some 96,000 clones listed, roughly 83% were seen once; the top ten hold over 1.3%. The sequence derives from an adult with an advanced solid tumor such as melanoma, head and neck, liver or kidney cancer. The chain links TRBV7-2 to TRBJ2-7, with 8 positions matching TRBD2. Here the sequenced sample was CD4+ or CD8+ T cells sorted from blood, taken in a trial of the OX40 agonist ivuxolimab. As DNA, the CDR3 is TGTGCCAGCAGCTTAGGGGCGGGAGGCTCCTCCTACGAGCAGTACTTC. This encodes CASSLGAGGSSYEQYF.